This T cell receptor (beta chain) was sequenced in a study of T cell repertoires in cytomegalovirus infection. For the study at large: Evidence of both CMV infection and a matching HLA type came from public TCR beta signatures. General study results and limits: CMV-specific TCR beta clonotypes restricted by HLA-C were the ones dominating the ex vivo response. Pooled public TCR beta family frequency picked out CMV carriers with the relevant HLA.

Germline V CDR1 and CDR2: SGHRS, YFSETQ. The V segment lost 4 bases and the J segment 7 bases; nucleotides outside the gene matches: 5. This CDR3 region has 14 residues. As to this clonotype: As yet, its antigen is unknown.

TCRdb itself ran the reads through MiXCR, one entry per CDR3 protein. The sample records fewer than 200,000 distinct CDR3 sequences, roughly 19% being singletons. This receptor was taken from a human donor in good health (CMV status not recorded). Some clones in this sample may be carry-over from other donors' samples. Sequencing used PBMCs. The chain carries TRBV5-1 and TRBJ1-6, with 7 bases identical to TRBD1. The CDR3 here is CASSGGQENSPLHF. In DNA, the CDR3 is TGCGCCAGCAGCGGTGGACAGGAAAATTCACCCCTCCACTTT.